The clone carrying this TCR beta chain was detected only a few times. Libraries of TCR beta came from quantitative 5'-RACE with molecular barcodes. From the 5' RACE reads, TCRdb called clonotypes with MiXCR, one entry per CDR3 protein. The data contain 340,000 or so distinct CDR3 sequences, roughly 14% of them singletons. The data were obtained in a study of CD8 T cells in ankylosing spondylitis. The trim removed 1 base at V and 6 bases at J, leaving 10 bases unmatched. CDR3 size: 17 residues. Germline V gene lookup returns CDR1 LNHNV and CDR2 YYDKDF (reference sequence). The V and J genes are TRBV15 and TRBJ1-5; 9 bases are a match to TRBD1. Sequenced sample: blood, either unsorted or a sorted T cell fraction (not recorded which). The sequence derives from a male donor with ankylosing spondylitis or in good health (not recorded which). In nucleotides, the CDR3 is TGTGCCACCAGCAGAGGCGCCGGGACAGGGTCTTCTCAGCCCCAGCATTTT. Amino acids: CATSRGAGTGSSQPQHF.